A selection of T cell receptor beta chains follows, all from one sample in a study of chemoradiotherapy in HPV16-positive cancers. Profiled with immunoSEQ multiplex PCR; TCRdb holds only in-frame clones, not every one. The data hold about 3,100 clones, with under 95% observed a single time. Sequences were derived from tumor tissue, sampled from a patient who underwent chemoradiotherapy. These receptors all stem from a human donor with HPV-associated anogenital cancer. Both conserved end residues are part of each CDR3. Fields, in order: V gene, J gene, clone size, D gene, CDR3 DNA, CDR3 protein. The D gene is left open where the match is weak. Part of the rows lack a size; the others show once, few, many or a class for expanded clones.

v_gene: TRBV18
j_gene: TRBJ1-3
abundance: .
d_gene: .
CDR3nt: TGTGCCAGCTCACTAATTCAGGGCTCTGGAAACACCATATATTTT
CDR3aa: CASSLIQGSGNTIYF

v_gene: TRBV23-1
j_gene: TRBJ2-2
abundance: .
d_gene: .
CDR3nt: TGCGCCAGCAAAAAAAGCACCGGGGAGCTGTTTTTT
CDR3aa: CASKKSTGELFF

v_gene: TRBV6-6
j_gene: TRBJ2-5
abundance: .
d_gene: .
CDR3nt: TGTGCCAGCAGCCGGACTGCTCTACAAGAGACCCAGTACTTC
CDR3aa: CASSRTALQETQYF

v_gene: TRBV30
j_gene: TRBJ1-3
abundance: once
d_gene: .
CDR3nt: TGTGCCTGGACAGGAGACTCTGGAAACACCATATATTTT
CDR3aa: CAWTGDSGNTIYF

v_gene: TRBV15
j_gene: TRBJ2-1
abundance: .
d_gene: .
CDR3nt: TGTGCCACCAGCAGAGTGGCCTCCTACAATGAGCAGTTCTTC
CDR3aa: CATSRVASYNEQFF

v_gene: TRBV29-1
j_gene: TRBJ2-1
abundance: .
d_gene: TRBD2
CDR3nt: TGCAGCGTTTCGGGCGAAAGGACTAGCGGGAGGGCCAAGCATTACAATGAGCAGTTCTTC
CDR3aa: CSVSGERTSGRAKHYNEQFF

v_gene: TRBV5-1
j_gene: TRBJ1-2
abundance: .
d_gene: .
CDR3nt: TGCGCCAGCAGCCCGACAGAGGGCTACTATGGCTACACCTTC
CDR3aa: CASSPTEGYYGYTF

v_gene: TRBV14
j_gene: TRBJ1-1
abundance: .
d_gene: .
CDR3nt: TGTGCCAGCAGCTACCCCTCCTCGGGGGGTTTCTTT
CDR3aa: CASSYPSSGGFF

v_gene: TRBV4-2
j_gene: TRBJ2-5
abundance: .
d_gene: .
CDR3nt: TGTGCCAGCAGCCAAGATAGAACGGTCGGCCCAACTACCCAGTACTTC
CDR3aa: CASSQDRTVGPTTQYF

v_gene: TRBV30
j_gene: TRBJ2-1
abundance: .
d_gene: TRBD2
CDR3nt: TGTGCCTGGAGTGTACTAGCGGCTGGGGGTGAGCAGTTCTTC
CDR3aa: CAWSVLAAGGEQFF

v_gene: TRBV7-6
j_gene: TRBJ2-5
abundance: once
d_gene: .
CDR3nt: TGTGCCAGCAGCTTCCAGCGATTAGAGACCCAGTACTTC
CDR3aa: CASSFQRLETQYF

v_gene: TRBV14
j_gene: TRBJ1-2
abundance: .
d_gene: .
CDR3nt: TGTGCCAGCAGCCAAGCCGGGGTTCATGGCTACACCTTC
CDR3aa: CASSQAGVHGYTF

v_gene: TRBV5-4
j_gene: TRBJ1-4
abundance: .
d_gene: .
CDR3nt: TGTGCCAGCAGCTTGGGTCCGGGAACTAATGAAAAACTGTTTTTT
CDR3aa: CASSLGPGTNEKLFF

v_gene: TRBV19
j_gene: TRBJ1-4
abundance: .
d_gene: TRBD1
CDR3nt: TGTGCCAGTAGCGCGCAGGGGGCGTCCTATGGGGCAACTAATGAAAAACTGTTTTTT
CDR3aa: CASSAQGASYGATNEKLFF

v_gene: TRBV7-3
j_gene: TRBJ2-3
abundance: .
d_gene: .
CDR3nt: TGTGCCAGCAGCTCCGGGACTAGCACAGATACGCAGTATTTT
CDR3aa: CASSSGTSTDTQYF

v_gene: TRBV5-1
j_gene: TRBJ2-5
abundance: once
d_gene: .
CDR3nt: TGCGCCAGCAACCCAGGAGCCCAAGAGACCCAGTACTTC
CDR3aa: CASNPGAQETQYF

v_gene: TRBV6-5
j_gene: TRBJ2-1
abundance: .
d_gene: TRBD2
CDR3nt: TGTGCCAGCAGAGGAGCGGGGGTGATCTCCAATGAGCAGTTCTTC
CDR3aa: CASRGAGVISNEQFF

v_gene: TRBV7-2
j_gene: TRBJ2-1
abundance: .
d_gene: .
CDR3nt: TGTGCCAGCAGCGGAATGAATGAGCAGTTCTTC
CDR3aa: CASSGMNEQFF

v_gene: TRBV4-1
j_gene: TRBJ1-2
abundance: .
d_gene: TRBD1
CDR3nt: TGCGCCAGCAGCCAGACAGGGAGAAGGGAAGTTGGCTACACCTTC
CDR3aa: CASSQTGRREVGYTF

v_gene: TRBV4-1
j_gene: TRBJ2-6
abundance: .
d_gene: .
CDR3nt: TGCGCCAGCAGCCCCTCTTTGGGCTCTGGGGCCAACGTCCTGACTTTC
CDR3aa: CASSPSLGSGANVLTF

v_gene: TRBV18
j_gene: TRBJ2-7
abundance: few
d_gene: .
CDR3nt: TGTGCCAGCTCACTCCCCGGCGGCGGGGTTACTCAAGGGTCCTACGAGCAGTACTTC
CDR3aa: CASSLPGGGVTQGSYEQYF

v_gene: TRBV5-1
j_gene: TRBJ1-2
abundance: .
d_gene: .
CDR3nt: TGCGCCAGCAGCTTAATAAACAGTTATGGCTACACCTTC
CDR3aa: CASSLINSYGYTF

v_gene: TRBV4-1
j_gene: TRBJ2-1
abundance: .
d_gene: TRBD2
CDR3nt: TGCGCCAGCAGCCAAGATCGGAGCGGGCGGGAGAATGAGCAGTTCTTC
CDR3aa: CASSQDRSGRENEQFF

v_gene: TRBV30
j_gene: TRBJ1-2
abundance: .
d_gene: .
CDR3nt: TGTGCCTGGAGCGTAAGAGGAACGCAGTCCTATGGCTACACCTTC
CDR3aa: CAWSVRGTQSYGYTF

v_gene: TRBV12-2
j_gene: TRBJ1-2
abundance: few
d_gene: .
CDR3nt: TGTGCAAGTCGCTTAGCGGGGAAGGGCTACACCTTC
CDR3aa: CASRLAGKGYTF

v_gene: TRBV5-1
j_gene: TRBJ2-1
abundance: .
d_gene: .
CDR3nt: TGCGCCAGCAGATCTCTAACAGGGCAGAACAATGAGCAGTTCTTC
CDR3aa: CASRSLTGQNNEQFF

v_gene: TRBV7-3
j_gene: TRBJ1-1
abundance: .
d_gene: .
CDR3nt: TGTGCCAGCAGCTTATCGGGAAACACTGAAGCTTTCTTT
CDR3aa: CASSLSGNTEAFF

v_gene: TRBV7-9
j_gene: TRBJ1-1
abundance: .
d_gene: .
CDR3nt: TGTGCCAGCAGCTTAGCGAGGGGAAAGAACACTGAAGCTTTCTTT
CDR3aa: CASSLARGKNTEAFF

v_gene: TRBV5-6
j_gene: TRBJ2-7
abundance: few
d_gene: TRBD1
CDR3nt: TGTGCCAGCAGGCCACTTCCGGGACAGGGCCTTTACGAGCAGTACTTC
CDR3aa: CASRPLPGQGLYEQYF

v_gene: TRBV20-1
j_gene: TRBJ2-1
abundance: .
d_gene: TRBD1
CDR3nt: TGCAGTGCTAGCGGACCGACAGGGGAGTTCTTC
CDR3aa: CSASGPTGEFF

v_gene: TRBV27
j_gene: TRBJ2-5
abundance: once
d_gene: .
CDR3nt: TGTGCCAGCAGTTCCTACAGGGATGAGACCCAGTACTTC
CDR3aa: CASSSYRDETQYF

v_gene: TRBV4-1
j_gene: TRBJ1-1
abundance: .
d_gene: .
CDR3nt: TGCGCCAGCAGCCAAGATCTTATTTCCAGATTTGAAGCTTTCTTT
CDR3aa: CASSQDLISRFEAFF

v_gene: TRBV30
j_gene: TRBJ2-1
abundance: .
d_gene: TRBD2
CDR3nt: TGTGCCTGGAGTGTACTGACTAGCGGGGGGCCCTGGTTCTTC
CDR3aa: CAWSVLTSGGPWFF

v_gene: TRBV5-4
j_gene: TRBJ2-5
abundance: .
d_gene: TRBD2
CDR3nt: TGTGCCAGCAGCGCCTCTAGCGGGGGGGCCTATGAGACCCAGTACTTC
CDR3aa: CASSASSGGAYETQYF

v_gene: TRBV7-9
j_gene: TRBJ1-1
abundance: .
d_gene: .
CDR3nt: TGTGCCAGCAGCTACGATGTCAATACCCCTGGAGCTTTCTTT
CDR3aa: CASSYDVNTPGAFF

v_gene: TRBV14
j_gene: TRBJ1-5
abundance: .
d_gene: TRBD1
CDR3nt: TGTGCCAGCAGCCGCGGACAGGCCCAGCCCCAGCATTTT
CDR3aa: CASSRGQAQPQHF

v_gene: TRBV9
j_gene: TRBJ2-7
abundance: once
d_gene: TRBD2
CDR3nt: TGTGCCAGCAGCGTAGGAGTCGGGGGGAGCTCCTACGAGCAGTACTTC
CDR3aa: CASSVGVGGSSYEQYF

v_gene: TRBV9
j_gene: TRBJ2-3
abundance: .
d_gene: .
CDR3nt: TGTGCCAGCAGCGTAACTATGACCTTTGGAGATACGCAGTATTTT
CDR3aa: CASSVTMTFGDTQYF

v_gene: TRBV6-4
j_gene: TRBJ1-1
abundance: .
d_gene: .
CDR3nt: TGTGCCAGCGGGTCGACTGAAGCTTTCTTT
CDR3aa: CASGSTEAFF

v_gene: TRBV25-1
j_gene: TRBJ2-5
abundance: once
d_gene: .
CDR3nt: TGTGCCAGCAGTCTAATTAAGGCAGGGCCGGAGACCCAGTACTTC
CDR3aa: CASSLIKAGPETQYF

v_gene: TRBV5-4
j_gene: TRBJ2-1
abundance: .
d_gene: TRBD2
CDR3nt: TGTGCCAGCAGCTCCTTAGCGGGATACAATGAGCAGTTCTTC
CDR3aa: CASSSLAGYNEQFF

v_gene: TRBV14
j_gene: TRBJ2-3
abundance: .
d_gene: TRBD2
CDR3nt: TGTGCCAGCAGCCAAGAAAGCGGGGGCCGATTCACAGATACGCAGTATTTT
CDR3aa: CASSQESGGRFTDTQYF

v_gene: TRBV23-1
j_gene: TRBJ1-2
abundance: .
d_gene: TRBD1
CDR3nt: TGCGCCAGCAGTCAATCAGGGGTGACAGGGTTAATTGATGGCTACACCTTC
CDR3aa: CASSQSGVTGLIDGYTF

v_gene: TRBV4-2
j_gene: TRBJ2-3
abundance: .
d_gene: TRBD2
CDR3nt: TGTGCCAGCAGCCAACCAACTAGCGGGTATACGCAGTATTTT
CDR3aa: CASSQPTSGYTQYF

v_gene: TRBV30
j_gene: TRBJ2-2
abundance: few
d_gene: .
CDR3nt: TGTGCCTGGAGTGAACAGTCCACCGGGGAGCTGTTTTTT
CDR3aa: CAWSEQSTGELFF

v_gene: TRBV7-8
j_gene: TRBJ2-1
abundance: .
d_gene: TRBD2
CDR3nt: TGTGCCAGCAGCGAGACTAGCGGGATAATTGAGCAGTTCTTC
CDR3aa: CASSETSGIIEQFF

v_gene: TRBV18
j_gene: TRBJ2-3
abundance: .
d_gene: .
CDR3nt: TGTGCCAGCTCACCCCGAGTATTAGATACGCAGTATTTT
CDR3aa: CASSPRVLDTQYF

v_gene: TRBV7-2
j_gene: TRBJ2-5
abundance: .
d_gene: .
CDR3nt: TGTGCCAGCAGCGAAAACCCGGTAACCGGGGTGCAAGAGACCCAGTACTTC
CDR3aa: CASSENPVTGVQETQYF

v_gene: TRBV19
j_gene: TRBJ1-2
abundance: .
d_gene: .
CDR3nt: TGTGCCAGTAGTCTGACAGTTGGCTATGGCTACACCTTC
CDR3aa: CASSLTVGYGYTF

v_gene: TRBV10-2
j_gene: TRBJ2-1
abundance: once
d_gene: TRBD2
CDR3nt: TGCGCCAGCAGTGAACCGGGACTAGCCTACAATGAGCAGTTCTTC
CDR3aa: CASSEPGLAYNEQFF

v_gene: TRBV30
j_gene: TRBJ1-5
abundance: once
d_gene: TRBD1
CDR3nt: TGTGCCTGGAGTCCCTACAGGGGATTGCCCCAGCATTTT
CDR3aa: CAWSPYRGLPQHF

v_gene: TRBV5-5
j_gene: TRBJ1-1
abundance: .
d_gene: .
CDR3nt: TGTGCCAGCAGCCAGCAGGCCCCGGGGGCTTTCTTT
CDR3aa: CASSQQAPGAFF

v_gene: TRBV29-1
j_gene: TRBJ1-1
abundance: .
d_gene: .
CDR3nt: TGCAGCGTTGCCAGACAGCTGAACACTGAAGCTTTCTTT
CDR3aa: CSVARQLNTEAFF